This T cell receptor beta chain was recovered during a study of blood T cell repertoires in COVID-19. Study information: Some COVID-19 samples were acute and others convalescent; all came from the United States, Italy and Spain.

Assay: immunoSEQ multiplex PCR; the TCRdb copy retains only in-frame clones and omits some. The data show under 500,000 clones, 87% seen once. With 3 bases clipped from V and 2 bases from J, the junction kept 6 bases outside the gene matches. The CDR3 has 15 residues. Germline V gene lookup returns CDR1 SGDLS and CDR2 YYNGEE. Sequenced material: PBMCs or T cells enriched from blood (not recorded which). The chain employs TRBV9 and TRBJ2-5; TRBD2 aligns across 8 bases. This sequence originates from a woman between 18 and 30 years old with acute COVID-19. The CDR3 reads CASSASGTRQETQYF. CDR3 nucleotide sequence: TGTGCCAGCAGCGCCTCAGGGACTAGACAAGAGACCCAGTACTTC.